This T cell receptor (beta chain) was found in a study of CD8+ T cells in alopecia areata. Using a FACSAria, the CD4+ and CD8+ T cells were sorted from the PBMCs. CDR3 size: 15 residues. The germline gives CDR1 SGDLS, CDR2 YYNGEE. V lost 1 base to trimming and J lost 8 bases; unmatched junction nucleotides: 6. The sequencing template was cDNA reverse transcribed from extracted RNA. Generated by immunoSEQ multiplex PCR, the TCRdb table keeps only in-frame clones and is missing some. The sample lists about 140,000 clones, less than 65% seen once, with 36% in the top ten. Findings of the study overall: Clonality exceeded that of normal scalp in lesional scalp, most notably in alopecia totalis/universalis. Normal skin contains resident alphabeta T cells, and these are also sequenced in scalp samples. In patients, TCRs were shared less clearly than in mice, and HLA may possibly be involved.

Of note for this clone: Antigen specificity is unknown.

The chain has TRBV9 and TRBJ2-1; 10 bases align to TRBD2. The receptor was derived from a human donor in good health. Sequencing input: CD8+ T cells sorted from blood. CDR3 amino acids: CASSVKAGGPDEQFF. For the CDR3, the DNA is TGTGCCAGCAGCGTAAAAGCGGGAGGGCCGGATGAGCAGTTCTTC.